This T cell receptor beta chain appears in the sequencing data of a study of monozygotic twins with inflammatory bowel disease. Study findings and constraints: The sharing of clonotypes with others was lower in IBD patients than in healthy twins, especially with disease activity.

This CDR3 is 15 amino acids long. TCRdb reprocessed the 5' RACE reads; each CDR3 protein has one entry and no DNA is given. Its table lists 85,000 to 110,000 distinct CDR3 sequences. On this clonotype itself: What it binds is not known.

The sequencing sample was made of blood. This chain joins TRBV12-3 or TRBV12-4 and TRBJ1-6; TCRdb returns TRBD1, unconfirmable since there is no DNA. This TCR was recovered from a human donor with ulcerative colitis or Crohn's disease, or a healthy co-twin of an affected twin (not recorded which). CDR3 protein: CASSSRDSRNSPLHF.